Below, one T cell receptor beta chain is given with its context. In its sample, this clonotype was seen many times. Its binding antigen is unknown. Nothing much larger sits one base from this clone, and base qualities are not available. These data originate in a study of T cells in Graves' hyperthyroidism and ophthalmopathy (dated by TCRdb to about 2019). About the full investigation: Peripheral blood was collected at initial diagnosis, before any treatment. To identify distinguishing TCR V-J signatures, a discovery cohort of around 100 patients was used, comprising fewer than 45 with Graves' ophthalmopathy and 57 with stable Graves' hyperthyroidism. Whether ophthalmopathy could be predicted prospectively was tested in an independent validation cohort made up of about 18 hyperthyroidism patients plus 17 patients who later progressed to ophthalmopathy. For training and testing, the 80 to 100 patients in the discovery cohort were randomly divided in a 7:3 ratio. The study also compared thyroid tissue and blood T-cell repertoires from more than 5 Graves' hyperthyroidism patients. Once sampling was done, hyperthyroidism patients were given methimazole at a starting dose of 30 mg daily, whereas ophthalmopathy patients were given high-dose intravenous methylprednisolone. The paper describes TCR Vbeta CDR3 sequencing of 140 or so peripheral blood samples, made up of about 40 ophthalmopathy patients, approximately 73 hyperthyroidism patients and around 17 progressor patients. Study-wide conclusions, independent of this receptor: During validation, the model predicted progression to ophthalmopathy a median of roughly six months ahead of onset, with approximately 71% sensitivity and about 72% specificity. Most expanded thyroid clonotypes (frequency above 0.001) were also detected in blood, a finding suggesting that blood repertoires may reflect thyroid immune responses. A 13 V-J signature model separated ophthalmopathy from stable hyperthyroidism, with roughly 88% sensitivity and roughly 81% specificity in cross-validation and 80%/75% in testing. Sample size was not statistically predetermined, and blinding of investigators to group allocation was not performed.

The TCR beta CDR3 regions were amplified from RNA transcripts. For the first round of RT-PCR on the TCR CDR3, the HTBI primer set was used together with the Qiagen OneStep RT-PCR kit. A second multiplex PCR round built the libraries, followed by size selection and purification. Paired-end sequencing of the libraries was performed with 100 bp reads on an Illumina HiSeq2000. The study's processing was this. SOAPnuke was used to process the raw data, with reads discarded if the reads contained adapters or uncalled bases, had a mean Phred below 15, or lacked an exact constant-primer or identifier match. COPE v1.2.5 was used to merge the high-quality paired reads, and each unique nucleotide sequence was defined as a clonotype. MiTCR v1.1 was used to align clonotypes to the IMGT TRBV, TRBD and TRBJ reference segments. The analysis was restricted to V-J combinations with a frequency above 0.0001, which together covered 99% to 99.2% of the repertoires. The TCS score was defined as F50 (clonal expansion) divided by E x V (chaos), with BLOSUM62-based TCRdist calculated between CDR3 peptides within each V-J. Welch's t-statistics and random forest reduced around 510 V-J features to 13, which were used in a naive Bayes classifier (R e1071). The public reads were reprocessed in TCRdb via fastp at Q25 and MiXCR, keeping in-frame beta chains. Here each entry gathers all rows of one CDR3 protein and keeps the most common genes and DNA. It is TCRdb's table, rather than the study itself, that gives the V and J calls and clone size. This sample is represented by under 750,000 distinct CDR3 sequences; roughly a sixth of them were singletons. The ten most abundant clones make up about a sixth of the sample.

Hyperthyroidism patients were newly diagnosed, had a disease duration of under 2 months, and were aged 18 to 65 years. Any patient with an uncontrolled infection, another autoimmune disease, pregnancy or lactation was excluded. Diagnoses were established on the basis of clinical symptoms, serum thyroxine and TRAb, thyroid ultrasound, and orbital computed tomography. Blood from progressor patients was collected at the time of first diagnosis with hyperthyroidism, before any ophthalmopathy symptoms had appeared. Ficoll-Paque density gradient centrifugation was used to isolate PBMCs from about 10 ml of fresh peripheral blood. Progressor patients were defined as those initially diagnosed with Graves' hyperthyroidism in whom ophthalmopathy developed during follow-up. Total RNA was extracted with Trizol reagent, and quality was checked on an Agilent 2100 Bioanalyzer. The germline V gene encodes CDR1 SGHAT and CDR2 FQNNGV. From V the trimming removes 1 base and from J it removes 3 bases, while the gene matches leave 7 bases of the junction unaccounted for. Spanning cysteine to phenylalanine, the CDR3 consists of 16 amino acids. This entry keeps only the CDR3 DNA: 48 bases, framed from base 1.

Recombination joined TRBV11-2 with TRBJ1-2; a stretch of 8 junction bases matches TRBD1. Source material: blood. The sequence was collected from a woman in her forties or fifties with Graves' hyperthyroidism that later progressed to Graves' ophthalmopathy. The DNA sequence is TGTGCCAGCAGCTTAGTCGCAGGGGGCTTGGACTATGGCTACACCTTC. Protein translation: CASSLVAGGLDYGYTF. Where the CDR3 stops, the reference TRBV11-2 and TRBJ1-2 genes take over; the full variable domain is EAGVAQSPRYKIIEKRQSVAFWCNPISGHATLYWYQQILGQGPKLLIQFQNNGVVDDSQLPKDRFSAERLKGVDSTLKIQPAKLEDSAVYLCASSLVAGGLDYGYTFGSGTRLTVV.